The 32 T cell receptor beta chains presented below share a single source sample, sequenced in a study of CD8+ T cells in alopecia areata. Specified treatment: oral pan-JAK inhibitor, 5-10 mg twice daily. The authors extracted RNA and reverse transcribed it into cDNA as the sequencing template. Data came from immunoSEQ multiplex PCR; TCRdb stores just in-frame clones and leaves some out. The data hold approximately 100,000 clones, with roughly three fifths observed a single time. Material: CD8+ T cells sorted from blood, obtained at approximately week 60, from a patient treated with tofacitinib. These receptors were collected from a human donor with alopecia areata.

The chain recombines TRBV6-5 with TRBJ1-5; D uncertain. Trimming shortened V by 5 bases and J by 4 bases, and 9 bases separated the two germline ends. The CDR3 is made up of 13 amino acids. Germline CDR1 is MNHEY and CDR2 is SVGAGI. The CDR3 here is CASSHTSNQPQHF. The CDR3, as DNA: TGTGCCAGCAGTCACACGTCGAATCAGCCCCAGCATTTT.

The rearrangement links TRBV2 to TRBJ1-1, with TRBD1 matching 8 bases. The J segment lost 2 bases and the V segment lost 6 bases, leaving 8 bases of the junction unmatched. The germline V gene encodes CDR1 SNHLY and CDR2 FYNNEI. The CDR3 is 15 amino acids. The CDR3 DNA reads as TGTGCCAGCAGGGGACAGGCTCAGCCCAACACTGAAGCTTTCTTT. Protein product: CASRGQAQPNTEAFF.

This chain connects TRBV11-2 to TRBJ2-5; 7 positions match TRBD1. This CDR3 comprises 14 residues. V shed 5 bases, J shed 0 bases, and the junction held 3 bases outside the gene matches. From germline, CDR1 is SGHAT and CDR2 FQNNGV. CDR3 sequence: CASSLGQDQETQYF. The CDR3 DNA reads as TGTGCCAGCAGCCTCGGACAGGACCAAGAGACCCAGTACTTC.

This clone was found once. The V and J genes are TRBV19 and TRBJ2-7; 10 bases match TRBD2. The CDR3 totals 14 residues. Per germline, CDR1 LNHDA and CDR2 SQIVND (reference sequence). V shed 9 bases, J shed 2 bases, and the junction held 7 bases outside the gene matches. The CDR3: CASSPSGGAYEQYF. CDR3 DNA: TGTGCCAGCTCACCTAGCGGGGGAGCCTACGAGCAGTACTTC.

This clone was detected only once. The rearrangement joins TRBV5-4 to TRBJ2-7, with D unresolved. The CDR3 sequence is 11 residues long. Per germline, CDR1 SGHNT and CDR2 YYREEE (reference sequence). Trimming took off 0 bases at V and 7 bases at J, with 5 bases between the two ends. CDR3 nucleotides: TGTGCCAGCAGCTTGGCAGGAGAGCAGTACTTC. This codes for CASSLAGEQYF. Full variable domain (outside the CDR3, taken from reference TRBV5-4 and TRBJ2-7): ETGVTQSPTHLIKTRGQQVTLRCSSQSGHNTVSWYQQALGQGPQFIFQYYREEENGRGNFPPRFSGLQFPNYSSELNVNALELDDSALYLCASSLAGEQYFGPGTRLTVT.

This clone was counted a few times. This chain connects TRBV29-1 to TRBJ2-7; possible D gene TRBD2, 7 bases. This CDR3 has 12 residues. CDR1 and CDR2 from the germline V gene are SQVTM and ANQGSEA. With 7 bases removed from V and 3 bases from J, the gap between germline ends came to 13 bases. CDR3 region: CSGTGRDYEQYF. In nucleotides, the CDR3 is TGCAGCGGAACAGGGAGGGACTACGAGCAGTACTTC.

J is TRBJ1-1 and V is TRBV25-1; D is uncertain. Trimming shortened V by 2 bases and J by 4 bases, and 14 bases separated the two germline ends. This CDR3 comprises 15 residues. Germline lookup yields CDR1 MGHDK and CDR2 SYGVNS. CDR3 region: CASSERLDGFTEAFF. The CDR3 region has the DNA TGTGCCAGCAGTGAAAGGTTGGACGGATTCACTGAAGCTTTCTTT.

The chain recombines TRBV5-6 with TRBJ1-4, with 10 positions matching TRBD1. The CDR3 loop spans 15 amino acids. V gave up 0 bases and J gave up 8 bases; unmatched junction bases: 4. Germline values: CDR1 SGHDT, CDR2 YYEEEE. This CDR3 reads CASSLETGQGEKLFF. The CDR3 nucleotides are TGTGCCAGCAGCTTGGAAACGGGACAGGGGGAAAAACTGTTTTTT.

The chain carries TRBV13 and TRBJ2-7; the D gene is possibly TRBD2 (5 bases). This CDR3 comprises 12 residues. Per germline, CDR1 PRHDT and CDR2 FYEKMQ (reference sequence). Trimming removed 5 bases from V and 0 bases from J, with 5 bases in between. CDR3 protein: CASSGSSYEQYF. The DNA for the CDR3 is TGTGCCAGCAGCGGGAGCTCCTACGAGCAGTACTTC.

This CDR3 is CASSYSSGGDAYEQYF. The CDR3, as DNA: TGTGCCAGCAGTTACTCGTCAGGGGGCGATGCCTACGAGCAGTACTTC. This chain connects TRBV6-5 to TRBJ2-7, with TRBD1 matching 8 bases. J gave up 2 bases and V 0 bases, and 6 bases lay outside the gene matches. The CDR3 is 16 amino acids. The germline CDR1 and CDR2 sequences are MNHEY and SVGAGI.

This clone was seen more than once but under ten times. V usage is TRBV7-9 and J usage is TRBJ2-7; D is perhaps TRBD1 (5 bases). V was pared by 4 bases and J by 2 bases, with 21 bases between. The CDR3 length is 17 residues. Germline CDR1 is SEHNR and CDR2 is FQNEAQ (reference sequence). The CDR3 here is CASSSQWGGVLTYEQYF. The CDR3 DNA reads as TGTGCCAGCAGCTCACAATGGGGCGGAGTGCTCACCTACGAGCAGTACTTC.

This clone was detected once. CDR3 nucleotides: TGTGCCAGCAGTCCCCGGCCGTCCGGGGAGCTGTTTTTT. The encoded protein is CASSPRPSGELFF. This sequence joins TRBV6-5 and TRBJ2-2; unclear D gene. The V gene lost 5 bases and the J gene lost 6 bases, with 10 bases spanning the gap. Germline assignment: CDR1 MNHEY and CDR2 SVGAGI. The CDR3 length is 13 residues.

This clone was counted a few times. The chain has TRBV25-1 and TRBJ2-7; perhaps TRBD1 as D (6 bases). The CDR3 sequence is 13 residues long. Germline lookup yields CDR1 MGHDK and CDR2 SYGVNS. The V gene lost 10 bases and the J gene lost 4 bases, with 17 bases spanning the gap. The DNA of the CDR3 is TGTGCCACAACCACCAGGGGATTGTACGAGCAGTACTTC. This codes for CATTTRGLYEQYF.

There are a few counts of this clone. The rearrangement uses TRBV10-1 and TRBJ2-2; D is unclear. Germline lookup yields CDR1 WNHNN and CDR2 SYGVQD (reference sequence). With 5 bases removed from V and 5 bases from J, the gap between germline ends came to 9 bases. The length of the CDR3 is 13 residues. As DNA, the CDR3 is TGCGCCAGCAGTCTTGTTCGGACCGGGGAGCTGTTTTTT. This gives the protein CASSLVRTGELFF.

This clone turned up a few times. The chain recombines TRBV7-8 with TRBJ2-1; 8 nucleotides align to TRBD1. The CDR3 consists of 15 residues. Germline loops: CDR1 SGHVS, CDR2 FQNEAQ. The V gene end was trimmed by 1 base and the J gene end by 7 bases; junction bases not matched to a gene: 6. In DNA, the CDR3 is TGTGCCAGCAGCTTAGTGGGGACAGGTGGAAATGAGCAGTTCTTC. Its translation: CASSLVGTGGNEQFF.

This chain joins TRBV2 and TRBJ2-7; 7 bases fit TRBD1. The CDR3 is 16 residues long. Germline CDR1 is SNHLY and CDR2 is FYNNEI. J lost 0 bases, V lost 6 bases, and 11 bases had no gene match. CDR3 in amino acids: CASRAYRDSFSYEQYF. The CDR3 DNA reads TGTGCCAGCAGAGCATACCGGGACAGCTTCTCCTACGAGCAGTACTTC. The whole variable domain, filled in from reference TRBV2 and TRBJ2-7, reads EPEVTQTPSHQVTQMGQEVILRCVPISNHLYFYWYRQILGQKVEFLVSFYNNEISEKSEIFDDQFSVERPDGSNFTLKIRSTKLEDSAMYFCASRAYRDSFSYEQYFGPGTRLTVT.

V usage is TRBV9 and J usage is TRBJ2-3; 10 nucleotides match TRBD2. J was trimmed by 2 bases and V by 2 bases; bases with no gene match: 5. Germline CDR1 and CDR2: SGDLS and YYNGEE. CDR3 length: 16 amino acids. CDR3 sequence: CASSVPTSGPTDTQYF. For the CDR3, the DNA is TGTGCCAGCAGCGTCCCGACTAGCGGGCCCACAGATACGCAGTATTTT.

The table lists this clone with a few counts. V is TRBV2 and J is TRBJ2-3, with 7 bases aligning to TRBD2. V was pared by 8 bases and J by 2 bases, with 13 bases of the junction left unmatched. The V gene's germline CDR1 is SNHLY and CDR2 FYNNEI. The CDR3 extends over 16 amino acids. The chain's CDR3 is CASYKYGAGFTDTQYF. The CDR3 DNA reads TGTGCCAGCTATAAATACGGAGCGGGATTCACAGATACGCAGTATTTT.

This chain connects TRBV4-1 to TRBJ1-1, with D perhaps matching TRBD1 (6 bases). This CDR3 region has 13 residues. Per germline, CDR1 MGHRA and CDR2 YSYEKL. V lost 1 base, J lost 7 bases, and 10 bases lay in between. The CDR3 DNA reads as TGCGCCAGCAGCCAAGGAGGGGGTAATGAAGCTTTCTTT. It specifies CASSQGGGNEAFF.

V and J are TRBV7-9 and TRBJ2-1; TRBD2 is a possible D gene (6 bases). CDR1 and CDR2 from the germline V gene are SEHNR and FQNEAQ (reference sequence). V gave up 2 bases and J gave up 7 bases, with 18 bases separating them. The CDR3 spans 16 residues. CDR3 in DNA: TGTGCCAGCAGCTTAATTACAGGCGGGGACGCAAATGAGCAGTTCTTC. This gives the protein CASSLITGGDANEQFF.

The CDR3 sequence: CASSEAYFRVNTEAFF. Written as DNA, the CDR3 is TGTGCCAGCAGTGAAGCATACTTCAGGGTTAACACTGAAGCTTTCTTT. This sequence joins TRBV6-1 and TRBJ1-1; tentatively, D is TRBD1 (5 bases). V dropped 0 bases and J dropped 2 bases, with 13 bases sitting between them. The CDR3 has 16 residues. Per the germline V gene, CDR1 is MNHNS and CDR2 is SASEGT.

This clone was observed a few times. This chain joins TRBV5-5 and TRBJ2-1; possibly TRBD1 for D (6 bases). This CDR3 has 14 residues. CDR1 and CDR2 (germline): SGHKS, YYEKEE (reference sequence). V gave up 5 bases and J gave up 6 bases, with 15 bases separating them. DNA of the CDR3: TGTGCCAGCAGAACAGGGTTCGTTGCCAATGAGCAGTTCTTC. Protein sequence: CASRTGFVANEQFF.

This chain connects TRBV2 to TRBJ1-5; D uncertain. Per the germline V gene, CDR1 is SNHLY and CDR2 is FYNNEI. The CDR3 is 14 amino acids. Trimming shortened V by 4 bases and J by 3 bases, and 10 bases separated the two germline ends. Written as DNA, the CDR3 is TGTGCCAGCAGTGGCCGGGGTCACAATCAGCCCCAGCATTTT. It specifies CASSGRGHNQPQHF.

This rearrangement joins TRBV4-1 to TRBJ2-1, with D maybe TRBD1 (6 bases). Trimming stripped 2 bases from V and 2 bases from J, with 16 bases between. There are 17 residues in the CDR3. Germline assignment: CDR1 MGHRA and CDR2 YSYEKL. The CDR3: CASSQNTGQSPYNEQFF. In DNA form, the CDR3 reads TGCGCCAGCAGCCAAAATACGGGACAATCGCCCTACAATGAGCAGTTCTTC.

The chain joins TRBV27 to TRBJ2-7, with 10 positions matching TRBD1. After removal of 7 bases from V and 3 bases from J, the junction contained 12 bases not matched to a gene. Germline assignment: CDR1 MNHEY and CDR2 SMNVEV (reference sequence). CDR3 length: 16 amino acids. CDR3 sequence: CASTPMDRGGIYEQYF. DNA of the CDR3: TGTGCCAGCACCCCCATGGACAGGGGGGGCATCTACGAGCAGTACTTC.

The rearrangement links TRBV5-4 to TRBJ1-2, with 9 bases matching TRBD1. The V and J ends lost 0 bases and 8 bases, in that order; junction bases with no gene match: 5. Germline V gives CDR1 SGHNT, CDR2 YYREEE (reference sequence). This CDR3 has 14 amino acids. The CDR3 nucleotides read TGTGCCAGCAGCTTGGACAGGGGGCATAGCGGCTACACCTTC. It codes for CASSLDRGHSGYTF.

This chain connects TRBV9 to TRBJ2-7; the match to TRBD1 covers 9 bases. This CDR3 region has 15 residues. CDR1 is SGDLS, CDR2 YYNGEE, per germline. Germline trimming cut 0 bases from V and 6 bases from J; bases unmatched to any gene: 7. The CDR3 nucleotides read TGTGCCAGCAGCGTAGATTTGACAGGGGGAGGCGAGCAGTACTTC. Its translation is CASSVDLTGGGEQYF. The full variable domain, rest sourced from reference TRBV9 and TRBJ2-7, is DSGVTQTPKHLITATGQRVTLRCSPRSGDLSVYWYQQSLDQGLQFLIQYYNGEERAKGNILERFSAQQFPDLHSELNLSSLELGDSALYFCASSVDLTGGGEQYFGPGTRLTVT.

Regarding this clone: Sequence at one end of the junction differs from germline and may be a read error. The V call is TRBV6-6, the J call TRBJ1-5, with unresolved D. CDR1 MNHNY and CDR2 SVGAGI come from the germline V gene (reference sequence). This CDR3 comprises 12 residues. The CDR3 nucleotides are TGTGCCAACAGTTACGGGGATCAGCCCCAGCATTTT. It encodes CANSYGDQPQHF.

This sequence joins TRBV28 and TRBJ2-7, with 7 nucleotides matching TRBD1. J lost 7 bases, V lost 6 bases, and 15 bases had no gene match. The CDR3 length is 15 residues. Germline V gene sequence: CDR1 MDHEN, CDR2 SYDVKM. The CDR3, as DNA: TGTGCCAGCAGCCCATCACAGGGGACCGGGGAGGAGCAGTACTTC. Encoded protein: CASSPSQGTGEEQYF.

This clone has more than one count but fewer than ten. The chain links TRBV7-8 to TRBJ2-4; maybe TRBD2 (5 bases). Germline V lookup: CDR1 SGHVS, CDR2 FQNEAQ. The CDR3 spans 14 residues. The ends were cut back, 3 bases at V and 8 bases at J, with 14 bases in the middle. CDR3 coding DNA: TGTGCCAGCAGCTTGATGGCTAGCCTGGACATTCAGTACTTC. Protein: CASSLMASLDIQYF.

V is TRBV13 and J is TRBJ2-1; D call uncertain. This CDR3 is 14 amino acids long. CDR1 is PRHDT and CDR2 is FYEKMQ in the germline V gene (reference sequence). The V end lost 0 bases, the J end lost 6 bases, and 9 bases lay between the germline ends. Here the CDR3 DNA reads TGTGCCAGCAGCTTAGGGAACTGGGGCAATGAGCAGTTCTTC. It specifies CASSLGNWGNEQFF. Complete variable domain (other parts from reference TRBV13 and TRBJ2-1): AAGVIQSPRHLIKEKRETATLKCYPIPRHDTVYWYQQGPGQDPQFLISFYEKMQSDKGSIPDRFSAQQFSDYHSELNMSSLELGDSALYFCASSLGNWGNEQFFGPGTRLTVL.

This clone was seen a handful of times. This sequence joins TRBV6-1 and TRBJ2-7; TRBD1 matches 10 bases. The CDR3 runs to 12 residues. Germline CDR1 and CDR2: MNHNS and SASEGT. V gave up 8 bases and J gave up 2 bases; unmatched junction bases: 0. The CDR3 region is CASGTGAYEQYF. The CDR3 DNA reads TGTGCCAGCGGGACAGGGGCCTACGAGCAGTACTTC.